The source of this T cell receptor beta chain is a study of T cell changes during pregnancy in multiple sclerosis. This clone came up once. Generated by immunoSEQ multiplex PCR, the TCRdb table keeps only in-frame clones and is missing some. The sample contains roughly 99,000 clones, around 90% of which appear only once. This CDR3 has 14 residues. Germline CDR1 SGDLS, CDR2 YYNGEE. V shed 4 bases and J 6 bases; nucleotides not matched to a gene: 6. The source of this sequence is a female donor in good health, enrolled as a control in a pregnancy study. Sequencing was performed on peripheral blood, taken in the third trimester of pregnancy. The rearrangement joins TRBV9 to TRBJ2-7; TRBD1 aligns across 11 bases. CDR3 DNA sequence: TGTGCCAGCAGCCTCGGACAGGGGGCTGGCGAGCAGTACTTC. Translated: CASSLGQGAGEQYF.